A selection of T cell receptor beta chains follows, all from one sample in a study of yellow fever vaccine responses in identical twins. MiXCR, run by TCRdb on the RT-PCR reads, gives a single entry per CDR3 protein. The sample shows 650 to 800 distinct CDR3 sequences, 80% of them seen only once. The sample in question was T cells from blood (PBMCs), unsorted or a sorted subset (not recorded which), obtained before or after yellow fever vaccination (not recorded which). The source of these receptors is a female donor who received the yellow fever vaccine. Both conserved end residues are part of each CDR3. The order of the fields is J gene, clone size, D gene, V gene, CDR3 DNA, CDR3 protein. D genes are given only for firm matches. Size values are once, few and many counts, or a class for expanded clones, and some rows have none.

TRBJ1-2	few	NA	TRBV6-6	TGTGCCAGCAGTTACTCGAGGTGGAGGGATGGCTACACCTTC	CASSYSRWRDGYTF
TRBJ2-1	NA	NA	TRBV11-1	TGTGCCAGCAGCCCGAACGGGGGTTCCTACAATGAGCAGTTCTTC	CASSPNGGSYNEQFF
TRBJ1-5	NA	NA	TRBV5-4	TGTGCCAGCAGCTTGGGCAGGGATAGCAATCAGCCCCAGCATTTT	CASSLGRDSNQPQHF
TRBJ2-7	NA	NA	TRBV7-7	TGTGCTAGCAGCCCAGTGGGGGCCGGCGAGCAGTACTTC	CASSPVGAGEQYF
TRBJ2-5	NA	NA	TRBV6-5	TGTGCCAGCAGTTACGCGGCTTCCGCGGGTGGGGAGACCCAGTACTTC	CASSYAASAGGETQYF
TRBJ2-1	NA	TRBD2	TRBV11-2	TGTGCCAGCAGCTTGTGGACTAGCGGCCTTTTCGGCAATGAGCAGTTCTTC	CASSLWTSGLFGNEQFF
TRBJ1-5	few	NA	TRBV10-1	TGCGCCAGCAGTGAGATAGCGGGCGCCGATCAGCCCCAGCATTTT	CASSEIAGADQPQHF
TRBJ2-3	NA	NA	TRBV30	TGTGCCTGGAGTCCCGACTCCCCGCCCACGGATACGCAGTATTTT	CAWSPDSPPTDTQYF
TRBJ2-5	NA	NA	TRBV11-2	TGTGCCAGCAGCTCCGGCGCGGGATCGTACCAAGAGACCCAGTACTTC	CASSSGAGSYQETQYF
TRBJ2-3	NA	NA	TRBV11-1	TGTGCCAGCAGACCCGGGCGGGATTTAACAGATACGCAGTATTTT	CASRPGRDLTDTQYF
TRBJ2-4	NA	NA	TRBV28	TGTGCCAGCAGTTCCTCCGACTTACTAGCCAAAAACATTCAGTACTTC	CASSSSDLLAKNIQYF
TRBJ1-4	NA	NA	TRBV4-2	TGTGCCAGCAGCCAAGGGAGTACTAATGAAAAACTGTTTTTT	CASSQGSTNEKLFF
TRBJ2-2	NA	NA	TRBV11-2	TGTGCCAGCAGCCCCCAGGGCGGGGTCACCGGGGAGCTGTTTTTT	CASSPQGGVTGELFF
TRBJ2-7	NA	NA	TRBV11-1	TGTGCCAGCTCCAGCCGGTCAGGTAGGCGAGGAATGCTCCCCTACGAGCAGTACTTC	CASSSRSGRRGMLPYEQYF
TRBJ2-3	once	TRBD2	TRBV15	TGTGCCACCAGCAGAGGAACTAGCGACACAGATACGCAGTATTTT	CATSRGTSDTDTQYF
TRBJ2-1	few	TRBD2	TRBV3-1	TGTGCCAGCAGCCATCCGGGTGGCGGGGGGGTTAACTACAATGAGCAGTTCTTC	CASSHPGGGGVNYNEQFF
TRBJ2-7	NA	NA	TRBV4-1	TGCGCCAGCAGCCAAGAGTCGGTGGGGAGGAACTACGAGCAGTACTTC	CASSQESVGRNYEQYF
TRBJ2-6	NA	NA	TRBV7-2	TGTGCCAGCAGCTTAGCTGGGGCCTCTGGGGCCAACGTCCTGACTTTC	CASSLAGASGANVLTF
TRBJ2-7	NA	TRBD1	TRBV12-3/TRBV12-4	TGTGCCAGCAGTTCCGAAACAGGGGTCGAGCAGTACTTC	CASSSETGVEQYF
TRBJ1-2	few	NA	TRBV10-1	TGCGCCAGCAGTGCCGAGGGGAGGGTAGGTAACTTTAACTATGGCTACACCTTC	CASSAEGRVGNFNYGYTF
TRBJ1-2	NA	TRBD1	TRBV12-3/TRBV12-4	TGTGCCAGCAGTCCACAGGGGAACTATGGCTACACCTTC	CASSPQGNYGYTF
TRBJ1-2	NA	TRBD1	TRBV7-9	TGTGCCAGCAGCTTAGAGACAGGGGGACGGGGCTACACCTTC	CASSLETGGRGYTF